These 5 T cell receptor beta chains share one sample of origin, sequenced in a study of shared clonotypes between healthy human individuals. Using immunoSEQ multiplex PCR, the repertoire was profiled, and TCRdb retains in-frame clones only, with some absent. The sample contains over 700,000 clones, roughly 72% of which appear only once. The sample comprised memory CD4+ T cells sorted from blood. The subset was: CD45RA-negative fraction. These receptors originate from a woman in her twenties or thirties in good health.

This sequence joins TRBV28 and TRBJ2-1; D ambiguous. This CDR3 has 11 amino acids. The germline CDR1 and CDR2 sequences are MDHEN and SYDVKM. V was trimmed by 5 bases and J by 10 bases, leaving 9 bases between them. The chain's CDR3 is CASSLDTEQFF. In nucleotides, the CDR3 is TGTGCCAGCAGTCTCGACACCGAGCAGTTCTTC.

This clone was seen more than once but under ten times. J is TRBJ2-5 and V is TRBV11-2; 8 bases fit TRBD1. Germline lookup yields CDR1 SGHAT and CDR2 FQNNGV. This CDR3 has 13 residues. J was trimmed by 5 bases and V by 3 bases; bases with no gene match: 2. This CDR3 is CASSFRQGETQYF. CDR3 nucleotides: TGTGCCAGCAGCTTCCGACAGGGGGAGACCCAGTACTTC.

The J gene is TRBJ2-5, the V gene TRBV7-2; no clear D. Germline lookup yields CDR1 SGHTA and CDR2 FQGNSA. Trimming cost V 1 base and J 5 bases, with 8 bases left between them. The CDR3 is made up of 13 amino acids. CDR3 region: CASSLGPRETQYF. Written as DNA, the CDR3 is TGTGCCAGCAGCTTAGGACCGCGGGAGACCCAGTACTTC.

V and J are TRBV5-1 and TRBJ1-1; D remains ambiguous. The ends were cut back, 0 bases at V and 4 bases at J, with 13 bases in the middle. This CDR3 is 15 amino acids long. Germline V gives CDR1 SGHRS, CDR2 YFSETQ. The CDR3 spells CASSLATTPGTEAFF. CDR3 sequence (DNA): TGCGCCAGCAGCTTGGCGACGACCCCGGGCACTGAAGCTTTCTTT.

The chain recombines TRBV7-2 with TRBJ2-2, with TRBD2 identical over 7 bases. V was pared by 2 bases and J by 2 bases, with 5 bases of the junction left unmatched. This CDR3 comprises 16 residues. CDR1 and CDR2 from the germline V gene are SGHTA and FQGNSA. CDR3 bases: TGTGCCAGCAGCTTATACGGCGGGAGAAACACCGGGGAGCTGTTTTTT. Amino acids: CASSLYGGRNTGELFF.